This T cell receptor (beta chain) is drawn from a study of OX40 agonist ivuxolimab in advanced cancers. About the study: Every patient in dose escalation had hepatocellular carcinoma, melanoma, renal cell or head and neck cancer.

Worth noting for this clone: The target antigen is unknown.

Clones were sequenced by immunoSEQ multiplex PCR, and TCRdb holds only the in-frame ones, with some missing. The sample has 65,000 to 70,000 clones, more than 75% seen once; the top ten hold roughly 0.4%. Study outcomes and limitations: Both CD4+ and CD8+ T cell populations in blood had undergone clonal expansion by week 6 at 0.1 to 3.0 mg/kg. Some nonresponders also had low normalized T-cell clonal expansion.

The CDR3 spans 15 residues. From germline, CDR1 is KGHSH and CDR2 LQKENI. Trimming took off 2 bases at V and 0 bases at J, with 5 bases between the two ends. Autoimmune disease history or systemic immunosuppression led to patient exclusion. V gene TRBV18 combines with J gene TRBJ2-6; D might be TRBD1 or TRBD2, each matching 5 bases. The sequencing here drew on CD4+ or CD8+ T cells sorted from blood, taken in a trial of the OX40 agonist ivuxolimab. The source is an adult with an advanced solid tumor such as melanoma, head and neck, liver or kidney cancer. The CDR3 DNA sequence: TGTGCCAGCTCACCAGGGGGCTCTGGGGCCAACGTCCTGACTTTC. Protein sequence: CASSPGGSGANVLTF.